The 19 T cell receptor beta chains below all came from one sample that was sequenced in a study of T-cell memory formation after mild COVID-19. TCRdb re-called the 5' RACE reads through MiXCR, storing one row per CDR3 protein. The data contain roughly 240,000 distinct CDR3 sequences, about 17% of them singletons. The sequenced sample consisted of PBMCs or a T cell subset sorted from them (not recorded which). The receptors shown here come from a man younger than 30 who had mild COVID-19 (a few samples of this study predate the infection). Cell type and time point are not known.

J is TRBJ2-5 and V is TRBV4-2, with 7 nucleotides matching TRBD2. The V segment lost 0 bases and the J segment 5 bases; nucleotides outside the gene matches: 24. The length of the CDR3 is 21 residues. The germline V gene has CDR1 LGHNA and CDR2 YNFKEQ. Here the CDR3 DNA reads TGTGCCAGCAGCCAAGAGTGGGGCCGCAGCTACAAACTAGCGCGAAAGGAGACCCAGTACTTC. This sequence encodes CASSQEWGRSYKLARKETQYF.

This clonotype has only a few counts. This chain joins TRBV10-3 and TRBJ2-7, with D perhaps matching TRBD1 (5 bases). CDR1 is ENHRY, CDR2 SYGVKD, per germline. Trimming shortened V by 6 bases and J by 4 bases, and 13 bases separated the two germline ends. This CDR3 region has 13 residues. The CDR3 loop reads CAISKSGPYEQYV. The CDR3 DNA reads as TGTGCCATCAGCAAATCAGGGCCGTACGAGCAGTACGTC.

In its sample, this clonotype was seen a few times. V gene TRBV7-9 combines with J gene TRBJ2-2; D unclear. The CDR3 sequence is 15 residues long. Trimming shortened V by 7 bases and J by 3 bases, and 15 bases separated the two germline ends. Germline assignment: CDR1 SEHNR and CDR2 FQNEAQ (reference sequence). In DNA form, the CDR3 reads TGTGCCAGCATCCCAACAGAGACCCACACCGGGGAGCTGTTTTTT. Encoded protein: CASIPTETHTGELFF.

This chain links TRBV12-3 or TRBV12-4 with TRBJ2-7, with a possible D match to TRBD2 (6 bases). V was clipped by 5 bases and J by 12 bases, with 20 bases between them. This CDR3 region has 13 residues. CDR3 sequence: CASSLAYRDLRYF. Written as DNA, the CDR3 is TGTGCCAGCAGTCTTGCCTACCGGGACTTGAGGTACTTC.

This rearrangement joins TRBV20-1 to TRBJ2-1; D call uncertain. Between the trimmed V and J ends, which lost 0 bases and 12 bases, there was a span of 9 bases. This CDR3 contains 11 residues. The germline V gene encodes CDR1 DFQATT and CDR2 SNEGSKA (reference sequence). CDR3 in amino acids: CSAREQAPQFF. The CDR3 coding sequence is TGCAGTGCTAGAGAGCAGGCGCCGCAGTTCTTC.

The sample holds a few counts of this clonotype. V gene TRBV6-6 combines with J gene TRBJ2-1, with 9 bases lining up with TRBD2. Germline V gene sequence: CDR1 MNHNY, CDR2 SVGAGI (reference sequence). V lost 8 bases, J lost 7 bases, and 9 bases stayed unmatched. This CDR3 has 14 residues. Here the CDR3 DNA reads TGTGCCAGCCTCGGGCTAGCGGGAACGAATGAGCAGTTCTTC. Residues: CASLGLAGTNEQFF.

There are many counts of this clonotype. CDR3 DNA: TGCGCCAGCAGCTTATTGGGGGATAGCACAGATACGCAGTATTTT. This sequence encodes CASSLLGDSTDTQYF. The chain is built from TRBV5-1 and TRBJ2-3; either TRBD1 or TRBD2 may supply D (5 bases each). Germline CDR1 and CDR2: SGHRS and YFSETQ. The length of the CDR3 is 15 residues. V dropped 2 bases and J dropped 0 bases, with 10 bases sitting between them.

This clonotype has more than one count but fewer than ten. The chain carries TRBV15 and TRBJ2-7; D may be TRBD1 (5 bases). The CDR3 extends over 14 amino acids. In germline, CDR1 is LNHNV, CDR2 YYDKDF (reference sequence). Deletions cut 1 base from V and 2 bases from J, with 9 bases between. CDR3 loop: CATSRVVTAYEQYF. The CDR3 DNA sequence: TGTGCCACCAGCAGAGTCGTGACAGCCTACGAGCAGTACTTC.

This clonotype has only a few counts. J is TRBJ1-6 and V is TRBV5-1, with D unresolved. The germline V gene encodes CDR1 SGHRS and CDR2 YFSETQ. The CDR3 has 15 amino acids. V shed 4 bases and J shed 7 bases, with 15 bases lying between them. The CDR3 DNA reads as TGCGCCAGCAGCGGCGAGGACCGACCAAATTCACCCCTCCACTTT. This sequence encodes CASSGEDRPNSPLHF.

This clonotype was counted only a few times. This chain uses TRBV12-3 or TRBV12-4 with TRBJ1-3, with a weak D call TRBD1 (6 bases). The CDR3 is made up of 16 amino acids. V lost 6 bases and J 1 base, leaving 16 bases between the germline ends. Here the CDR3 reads CASSNLQGYSGNTIYF. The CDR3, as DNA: TGTGCCAGCAGCAACCTACAGGGATATTCTGGAAACACCATATATTTT.

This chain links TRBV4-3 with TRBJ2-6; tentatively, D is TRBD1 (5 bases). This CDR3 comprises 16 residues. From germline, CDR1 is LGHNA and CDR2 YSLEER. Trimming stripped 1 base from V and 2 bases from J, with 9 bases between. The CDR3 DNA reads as TGCGCCAGCAGCCAAGGTCCAGGGACTGGGGCCAACGTCCTGACTTTC. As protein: CASSQGPGTGANVLTF.

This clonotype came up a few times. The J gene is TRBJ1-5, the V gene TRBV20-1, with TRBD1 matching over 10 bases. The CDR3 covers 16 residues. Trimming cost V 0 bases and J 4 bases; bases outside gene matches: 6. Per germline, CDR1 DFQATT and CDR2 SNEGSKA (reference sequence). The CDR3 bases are TGCAGTGCTAGAGATCAGGGACAGGGGACGAATCAGCCCCAGCATTTT. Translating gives CSARDQGQGTNQPQHF.

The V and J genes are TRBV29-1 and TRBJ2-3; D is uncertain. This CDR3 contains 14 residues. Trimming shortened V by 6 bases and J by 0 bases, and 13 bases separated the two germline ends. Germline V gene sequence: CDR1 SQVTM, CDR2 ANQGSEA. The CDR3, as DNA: TGCAGCGTCGCCTTTGGGGTTAGCACAGATACGCAGTATTTT. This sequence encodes CSVAFGVSTDTQYF.

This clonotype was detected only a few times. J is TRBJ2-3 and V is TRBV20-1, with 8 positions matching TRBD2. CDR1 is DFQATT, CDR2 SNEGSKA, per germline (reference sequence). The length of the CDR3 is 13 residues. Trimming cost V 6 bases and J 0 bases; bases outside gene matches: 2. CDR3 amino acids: CSARTSSTDTQYF. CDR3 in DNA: TGCAGTGCCAGGACTAGCAGCACAGATACGCAGTATTTT.

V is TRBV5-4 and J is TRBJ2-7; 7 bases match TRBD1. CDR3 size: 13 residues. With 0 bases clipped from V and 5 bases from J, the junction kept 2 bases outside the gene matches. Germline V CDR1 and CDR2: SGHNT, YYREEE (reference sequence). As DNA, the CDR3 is TGTGCCAGCAGCTTGGAAAGGGGGCACGAGCAGTACGTC. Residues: CASSLERGHEQYV.

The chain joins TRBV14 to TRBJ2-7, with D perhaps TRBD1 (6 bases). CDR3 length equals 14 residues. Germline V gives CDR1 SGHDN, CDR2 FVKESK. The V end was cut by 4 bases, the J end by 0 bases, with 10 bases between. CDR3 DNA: TGTGCCAGCAGCCCTTGGACAGCCTCCTACGAGCAGTACTTC. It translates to CASSPWTASYEQYF. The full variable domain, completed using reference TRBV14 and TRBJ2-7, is EAGVTQFPSHSVIEKGQTVTLRCDPISGHDNLYWYRRVMGKEIKFLLHFVKESKQDESGMPNNRFLAERTGGTYSTLKVQPAELEDSGVYFCASSPWTASYEQYFGPGTRLTVT.

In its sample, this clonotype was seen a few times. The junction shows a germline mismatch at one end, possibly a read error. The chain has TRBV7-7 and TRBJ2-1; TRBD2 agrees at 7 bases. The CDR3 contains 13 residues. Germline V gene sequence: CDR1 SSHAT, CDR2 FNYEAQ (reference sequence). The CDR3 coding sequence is TGTGCTAGCAGCTTAGCGGGCGGAGATGAGCAGTTCTTC. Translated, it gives CASSLAGGDEQFF.

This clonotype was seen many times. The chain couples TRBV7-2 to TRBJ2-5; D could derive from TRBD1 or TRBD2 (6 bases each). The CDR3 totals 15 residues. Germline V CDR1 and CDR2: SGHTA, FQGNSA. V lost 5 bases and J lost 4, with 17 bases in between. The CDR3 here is CASSNSEGGSETQYF. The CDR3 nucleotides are TGTGCCAGCAGCAATAGCGAGGGGGGCTCAGAGACCCAGTACTTC.

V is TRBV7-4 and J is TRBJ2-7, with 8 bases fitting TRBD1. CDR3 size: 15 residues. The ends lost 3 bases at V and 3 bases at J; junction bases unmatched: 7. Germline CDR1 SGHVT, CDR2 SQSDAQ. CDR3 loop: CASSFSEDRDYEQYV. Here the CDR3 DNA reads TGTGCCAGCAGCTTCAGTGAGGACAGGGACTACGAGCAGTACGTC.